The 29 T cell receptor beta chains in this list originate from one sample, sequenced in a study of human T cells and chemical hapten exposure. As to time point: patch test 2, 6 weeks after DPC sensitization. The treatment was: therapeutic diphenylcyclopropenone sensitization with weekly scalp DPC. TCRdb passed the RACE reads through MiXCR, listing each CDR3 protein once. This table holds about 84,000 distinct CDR3 sequences, 10% found once. This sample comprised whole blood, obtained in connection with sensitization to the hapten diphenylcyclopropenone (DPC). The receptors come from a woman aged 50 to 65 with alopecia areata. Some clones in this sample may be carry-over from other donors' samples.

This clonotype was counted many times. The chain carries TRBV7-2 and TRBJ2-3; D uncertain. Germline CDR1 SGHTA, CDR2 FQGNSA. The CDR3 contains 13 residues. With 2 bases removed from V and 4 bases from J, the gap between germline ends came to 7 bases. DNA for the CDR3: TGTGCCAGCAGCTTATCCCTTCCAGATACGCAGTATTTT. It translates to CASSLSLPDTQYF. Together with reference TRBV7-2 and TRBJ2-3, the CDR3 gives the full variable domain: GAGVSQSPSNKVTEKGKDVELRCDPISGHTALYWYRQSLGQGLEFLIYFQGNSAPDKSGLPSDRFSAERTGGSVSTLTIQRTQQEDSAVYLCASSLSLPDTQYFGPGTRLTVL.

The table lists this clonotype with many counts. The gene calls are TRBV29-1 and TRBJ2-7; 9 nucleotides align to TRBD1. CDR1 and CDR2 (germline): SQVTM, ANQGSEA. The CDR3 is 13 residues long. J lost 4 bases, V lost 5 bases, and 6 bases had no gene match. Here the CDR3 DNA reads TGCAGCGTTCGCCTACAGGGGGCTTACGAGCAGTACTTC. Its translation: CSVRLQGAYEQYF.

The sample holds many counts of this clonotype. The rearrangement links TRBV20-1 to TRBJ2-7; 10 nucleotides align to TRBD2. Germline-derived CDR1 and CDR2 are DFQATT and SNEGSKA (reference sequence). The junction had 8 bases not matched to a gene; V was cut back by 5 bases and J by 4 bases. The CDR3 totals 14 residues. The CDR3 here is CSAPGELAGYEQYF. CDR3 DNA sequence: TGCAGTGCTCCAGGAGAACTAGCGGGATACGAGCAGTACTTC.

This clonotype has at least ten counts. V usage is TRBV7-6 and J usage is TRBJ2-3; either TRBD1 or TRBD2 may supply D (5 bases each). V lost 5 bases and J lost 2, with 14 bases in between. From germline, CDR1 is SGHVS and CDR2 FNYEAQ. The CDR3 runs 15 residues. For the CDR3, the DNA is TGTGCCAGCAGCCCCCGGGACGACCACACAGATACGCAGTATTTT. Its protein is CASSPRDDHTDTQYF.

V is TRBV20-1 and J is TRBJ1-2; no firm D call. The CDR3 loop spans 13 amino acids. Germline CDR1 is DFQATT and CDR2 is SNEGSKA (reference sequence). V was clipped by 6 bases and J by 0 bases, with 11 bases between them. The CDR3 coding sequence is TGCAGTGCATGGGAGGGCTCTAACTATGGCTACACCTTC. It encodes CSAWEGSNYGYTF.

V is TRBV14 and J is TRBJ2-3; D not certain. Trimming stripped 3 bases from V and 8 bases from J, with 12 bases between. CDR1 and CDR2 from the germline V gene are SGHDN and FVKESK. The CDR3 consists of 13 residues. CDR3 nucleotides: TGTGCCAGCAGCCACTTTGCTAGTGTTACGCAGTATTTT. This translates into CASSHFASVTQYF.

This clonotype was seen many times. The rearrangement joins TRBV11-2 to TRBJ1-2; no clear D gene. Trimming removed 8 bases from V and 6 bases from J, with 19 bases in between. This CDR3 has 14 residues. Germline V gene data show CDR1 as SGHAT and CDR2 as FQNNGV. In DNA form, the CDR3 reads TGTGCCAGCGGCGATGCGGGGTGGAGAGATGGCTACACCTTC. It specifies CASGDAGWRDGYTF.

In this sample, this clonotype turned up a few times. V gene TRBV20-1 combines with J gene TRBJ2-3; D gene ambiguous. This CDR3 has 9 amino acids. Germline V gene lookup returns CDR1 DFQATT and CDR2 SNEGSKA (reference sequence). The CDR3 DNA reads as TGCAGCTCGGACCACTATCAGTATTTT. Its protein is CSSDHYQYF.

This clonotype was seen only a few times. This chain joins TRBV7-2 and TRBJ2-7, with D perhaps assigned TRBD1 or TRBD2 (5 bases each). Germline loops: CDR1 SGHTA, CDR2 FQGNSA. The CDR3 totals 14 residues. Trimming removed 3 bases at V and 4 bases at J, with 13 bases between. CDR3 in DNA: TGTGCCAGCAGCTTCAGGGAGAAGCTTTACGAGCAGTACTTC. Residues: CASSFREKLYEQYF.

The CDR3 nucleotides are TGTGCCAGCAGCTTGCCCGGACAGGTCTACGAGCAGTACTTC. This codes for CASSLPGQVYEQYF. The chain couples TRBV5-8 to TRBJ2-7, with 7 bases identical to TRBD1. The V gene's germline CDR1 is SGHTS and CDR2 YDEGEE. Germline trimming cut 1 base from V and 3 bases from J; bases unmatched to any gene: 4. CDR3 length equals 14 residues.

Ten or more counts support this clonotype. CDR3 sequence: CASSLGQGTNYGYTF. In nucleotides, the CDR3 is TGTGCCAGCAGCTTAGGCCAGGGCACTAACTATGGCTACACCTTC. The chain links TRBV7-2 to TRBJ1-2, with D perhaps TRBD1 (5 bases). Germline assignment: CDR1 SGHTA and CDR2 FQGNSA. V lost 1 base to trimming and J lost 0 bases, with 9 bases between them. This CDR3 spans 15 amino acids.

This clonotype was found once. Its ends do not fully match the called genes, so a read error is possible. The gene calls are TRBV3-1 and TRBJ2-2; 12 bases fit TRBD2. The V gene's germline CDR1 is LGHDT and CDR2 YNNKEL (reference sequence). There are 14 residues in the CDR3. The CDR3 loop is CASRTSGSTGEPFF. The DNA of the CDR3 is TGTGCCAGCAGGACTAGCGGGAGCACCGGGGAGCCGTTTTTT.

The V call is TRBV12-3 or TRBV12-4, the J call TRBJ1-4; possibly TRBD1 for D (6 bases). V shed 4 bases and J shed 6 bases, with 18 bases lying between them. The CDR3 sequence is 16 residues long. The CDR3 here is CASSSGFPGGDEKLFF. CDR3 sequence (DNA): TGTGCCAGCAGTTCAGGTTTCCCGGGGGGCGATGAAAAACTGTTTTTT.

The J gene is TRBJ1-5, the V gene TRBV12-3 or TRBV12-4, with 8 nucleotides matching TRBD1. J gave up 0 bases and V 2 bases, and 12 bases lay outside the gene matches. CDR3 size: 19 residues. The CDR3 DNA follows: TGTGCCAGCAGTTTATCCGCGACAGGGGCCTACTATAGCAATCAGCCCCAGCATTTT. Protein sequence: CASSLSATGAYYSNQPQHF.

The gene calls are TRBV5-1 and TRBJ2-7; the D gene is possibly TRBD1 (6 bases). Germline CDR1 SGHRS, CDR2 YFSETQ. V dropped 3 bases and J dropped 2 bases, with 12 bases sitting between them. The CDR3 runs 14 residues. The CDR3: CASSSTGQTYEQYF. CDR3 nucleotides: TGCGCCAGCAGCTCCACTGGACAGACCTACGAGCAGTACTTC.

This clonotype was seen many times. The chain employs TRBV7-2 and TRBJ2-3; D is uncertain. The germline V gene encodes CDR1 SGHTA and CDR2 FQGNSA. V was shortened by 2 bases and J by 1 base, with 7 bases between the two germline ends. The CDR3 runs to 14 residues. CDR3 sequence: CASSLQRGTDTQYF. CDR3 in DNA: TGTGCCAGCAGCTTACAGCGAGGCACAGATACGCAGTATTTT. The full variable domain, completed using reference TRBV7-2 and TRBJ2-3, is GAGVSQSPSNKVTEKGKDVELRCDPISGHTALYWYRQSLGQGLEFLIYFQGNSAPDKSGLPSDRFSAERTGGSVSTLTIQRTQQEDSAVYLCASSLQRGTDTQYFGPGTRLTVL.

This rearrangement joins TRBV7-2 to TRBJ2-5, with D maybe TRBD1 (5 bases). Germline V gives CDR1 SGHTA, CDR2 FQGNSA. The V end lost 3 bases, the J end lost 5 bases, and 7 bases lay between the germline ends. The CDR3 totals 12 residues. CDR3 bases: TGTGCCAGCAGCTTCAGGGCGGAGACCCAGTACTTC. Its protein product is CASSFRAETQYF.

This clonotype has more than one count but fewer than ten. This chain connects TRBV16 to TRBJ1-3; D remains ambiguous. The V gene lost 0 bases and the J gene lost 4 bases, with 13 bases spanning the gap. Germline lookup yields CDR1 KGHSY and CDR2 FQNENV. The CDR3 totals 16 residues. CDR3 residues: CASSQSASGRGNTIYF. For the CDR3, the DNA is TGTGCCAGCAGCCAATCGGCCAGCGGACGAGGAAACACCATATATTTT.

The sample holds many counts of this clonotype. The genes are TRBV7-9 and TRBJ1-1; D uncertain. V was clipped by 5 bases and J by 0 bases, with 13 bases between them. The CDR3 extends over 15 amino acids. Germline loops: CDR1 SEHNR, CDR2 FQNEAQ (reference sequence). This CDR3 reads CASSLGPGVNTEAFF. The CDR3 region has the DNA TGTGCCAGCAGCCTAGGCCCAGGAGTGAACACTGAAGCTTTCTTT.

This clonotype came up once. This sequence joins TRBV29-1 and TRBJ2-1; D uncertain. V dropped 1 base and J dropped 6 bases, with 19 bases sitting between them. The germline V gene has CDR1 SQVTM and CDR2 ANQGSEA. The CDR3 is 16 residues long. CDR3 loop: CSVEALLASQGNEQFF. Written as DNA, the CDR3 is TGCAGCGTTGAAGCGCTACTGGCCTCCCAAGGCAATGAGCAGTTCTTC.

This clonotype was counted many times. This chain uses TRBV20-1 with TRBJ1-1; D is uncertain. This CDR3 comprises 11 residues. Trimming removed 4 bases from V and 0 bases from J, with 3 bases in between. Looked up from germline, CDR1 is DFQATT and CDR2 is SNEGSKA (reference sequence). DNA of the CDR3: TGCAGTGCTACAGTGAACACTGAAGCTTTCTTT. It is translated as CSATVNTEAFF.

This clonotype was detected ten times or more. V gene TRBV7-2 combines with J gene TRBJ1-1; TRBD1 is a possible D gene (6 bases). This CDR3 is built from 14 residues. Trimming removed 3 bases at V and 4 bases at J, with 12 bases between. In germline, CDR1 is SGHTA, CDR2 FQGNSA. The CDR3 region has the DNA TGTGCCAGCAGCTTTTGGGGGCAGGGCACTGAAGCTTTCTTT. As protein: CASSFWGQGTEAFF.

This clonotype was seen ten or more times. This chain joins TRBV28 and TRBJ1-5; D is ambiguous. Trimming shortened V by 1 base and J by 5 bases, and 9 bases separated the two germline ends. The CDR3 has 14 residues. Germline loops: CDR1 MDHEN, CDR2 SYDVKM. CDR3: CASSLYQLHQPQHF. The DNA for the CDR3 is TGTGCCAGCAGTTTATATCAACTTCATCAGCCCCAGCATTTT.

This clonotype was detected ten times or more. This chain links TRBV7-2 with TRBJ2-1; the D gene is possibly TRBD2 (6 bases). Germline V lookup: CDR1 SGHTA, CDR2 FQGNSA. The CDR3 is made up of 17 amino acids. Trimming removed 0 bases at V and 9 bases at J, with 21 bases between. CDR3: CASSLAVGGLLGAEQFF. The CDR3 DNA reads as TGTGCCAGCAGCTTAGCCGTGGGGGGATTGTTGGGAGCTGAGCAGTTCTTC.

This clonotype was seen many times. The V call is TRBV11-2, the J call TRBJ2-1; D might be TRBD2 (6 bases). V lost 1 base to trimming and J lost 7 bases, with 8 bases between them. This CDR3 contains 13 residues. CDR1 SGHAT and CDR2 FQNNGV come from the germline V gene. CDR3 in amino acids: CASSLGLANEQFF. CDR3 coding DNA: TGTGCCAGCAGCTTAGGGCTAGCGAATGAGCAGTTCTTC.

V usage is TRBV7-9 and J usage is TRBJ2-7; D is tentatively TRBD1 or TRBD2 (5 bases each). The CDR3 consists of 15 residues. V was trimmed by 0 bases and J by 1 base, leaving 10 bases between them. Germline lookup yields CDR1 SEHNR and CDR2 FQNEAQ (reference sequence). The CDR3 loop is CASSLAGTKSYEQYF. Written as DNA, the CDR3 is TGTGCCAGCAGCTTAGCCGGGACGAAATCCTACGAGCAGTACTTC.

This clonotype was seen many times. The V gene is TRBV28, the J gene TRBJ2-7; D remains ambiguous. V was pared by 4 bases and J by 5 bases, with 6 bases between. CDR3 length: 11 amino acids. The germline V gene has CDR1 MDHEN and CDR2 SYDVKM. CDR3 residues: CASSSSHEQYF. In DNA form, the CDR3 reads TGTGCCAGCAGTTCGAGTCACGAGCAGTACTTC. The variable domain in full, completed from reference TRBV28 and TRBJ2-7, reads DVKVTQSSRYLVKRTGEKVFLECVQDMDHENMFWYRQDPGLGLRLIYFSYDVKMKEKGDIPEGYSVSREKKERFSLILESASTNQTSMYLCASSSSHEQYFGPGTRLTVT.

The J gene is TRBJ2-5, the V gene TRBV11-2; TRBD1 might be the D (5 bases). The CDR3 has 15 residues. Trimming shortened V by 0 bases and J by 3 bases, and 11 bases separated the two germline ends. The germline gives CDR1 SGHAT, CDR2 FQNNGV. The CDR3 protein is CASSLEGTREETQYF. The CDR3 DNA sequence: TGTGCCAGCAGCTTAGAGGGCACCAGGGAAGAGACCCAGTACTTC.

The CDR3 nucleotides read TGTGCTAGTGCCAGGGAGGACACCGGGGAGCTGTTTTTT. This codes for CASAREDTGELFF. V is TRBV12-5 and J is TRBJ2-2, with a tentative D call TRBD2 (6 bases). This CDR3 is 13 amino acids long. Per the germline V gene, CDR1 is LGHNT and CDR2 is FRNRAP. Trimming left V 7 bases short and J 3 bases short, with 9 bases between.